The sequence of this TCR beta chain was determined in a study of blood T cells in healthy people across ages. General study findings and limits: Among long-lived donors, naive CD4+ cells were more numerous and diversity higher than in aged donors. Investigators viewed diversity estimates from one million T cells as underestimates, the study reported.

Trimming at V came to 4 bases and at J to 7 bases, leaving 10 bases not matched to a gene. The length of the CDR3 is 15 residues. The germline V gene has CDR1 LGHDT and CDR2 YNNKEL (reference sequence). This clonotype was recorded a few times. Its specificity is unknown. For the second PCR, which ran for about 6 to 11 cycles, a sample-barcoded 5' primer and a J-beta primer mix were used. TCRdb re-derived calls from the 5' RACE reads in MiXCR, one entry per CDR3 protein. This table has about 400,000 distinct CDR3 sequences, more than 45% appearing once. The receptor was derived from a man aged 55-75 years in good health. The V call is TRBV3-1, the J call TRBJ2-4; 7 nucleotides agree with TRBD1. The sequenced sample consisted of blood. As DNA, the CDR3 is TGTGCCAGCAGCCGATTGACAGGGTATGGGAACATTCAGTACTTC. Its protein product is CASSRLTGYGNIQYF.